This TCR beta chain was profiled in a study of early T cells in non-severe SARS-CoV-2 infection. This clonotype was found many times. TCRdb processed the 5' RACE reads anew with MiXCR; each CDR3 protein has one entry. The top ten clones hold roughly 6.2% of a sample with tens of thousands of distinct CDR3 sequences, almost 5.5% of them seen once. Germline V gives CDR1 LGHNA, CDR2 YSLEER. Trimming shortened V by 0 bases and J by 0 bases, and 9 bases separated the two germline ends. The CDR3 extends over 16 amino acids. The input for sequencing was whole blood, taken at baseline. The sequence was collected from an adult who was a healthcare worker with PCR-confirmed SARS-CoV-2 infection or an uninfected control (not recorded which). The V gene is TRBV4-3, the J gene TRBJ1-3; D not resolved. CDR3 loop: CASSQDTANSGNTIYF. Here the CDR3 DNA reads TGCGCCAGCAGCCAAGATACAGCCAACTCTGGAAACACCATATATTTT.